The 3 T cell receptor beta chains listed next were all sequenced from one sample in a study of cytotoxic CD8 clonotypes in ibrutinib-treated CLL. Profiled with immunoSEQ multiplex PCR; TCRdb holds only in-frame clones, not every one. Of some 310,000 clones in the sample, almost 80% were seen once. Specimen: PBMCs, collected before ibrutinib treatment. These receptors were taken from a human donor with chronic lymphocytic leukemia.

The chain recombines TRBV30 with TRBJ1-2, with D hard to call. The CDR3 sequence is 15 residues long. Germline V CDR1 and CDR2: GTSNPN, SVGIG (reference sequence). The V gene lost 2 bases and the J gene lost 7 bases, with 20 bases spanning the gap. The CDR3 DNA is TGTGCCTGGAGTACCCGGTGGACCAAGGGTAGTGGCTACACCTTC. It translates to CAWSTRWTKGSGYTF.

V and J are TRBV5-1 and TRBJ2-3; unclear D gene. Deletions cut 0 bases from V and 2 bases from J, with 13 bases between. CDR3 length: 16 amino acids. Per germline, CDR1 SGHRS and CDR2 YFSETQ. This CDR3 reads CASSLAVGGATDTQYF. The CDR3 DNA reads TGCGCCAGCAGCTTGGCCGTAGGTGGAGCCACAGATACGCAGTATTTT.

V and J are TRBV27 and TRBJ2-3; 9 nucleotides line up with TRBD1. This CDR3 spans 13 amino acids. The germline V gene has CDR1 MNHEY and CDR2 SMNVEV (reference sequence). V lost 6 bases to trimming and J lost 4 bases; unmatched junction nucleotides: 2. This CDR3 is CASRWTGADTQYF. CDR3 DNA sequence: TGTGCCAGCAGGTGGACAGGGGCAGATACGCAGTATTTT.